This T cell receptor beta chain was retrieved from a study of T cells after yellow fever vaccination (dated by TCRdb to the late 2010s). General notes on the study: The SMART-Seq v4 Ultra Low Input RNA kit was used to prepare libraries from fractions with low cell numbers. To follow T-cell clones before and after both primary and booster YFV17D yellow fever vaccination, bulk TCR alpha and beta repertoires underwent longitudinal sequencing. Two healthy male donors, one aged 18 to 30 and one aged 30 to 40 years, were included in the cohort. Blood was collected at multiple timepoints before and after primary and secondary immunization, and bulk PBMC replicates and cell subsets were isolated.

Broader findings and caveats from the paper: Only two donors were included in the study, so the extent to which the findings can be generalized is limited. After the booster, most clones that had expanded after primary vaccination were detected again (over 95% of CD4 and around nine tenths of CD8), suggesting broad maintenance of memory. A small fraction of clonotypes appeared in both the CD4 and CD8 compartments, likely as a result of convergent recombination. The secondary T-cell response was found to be weaker but faster than the primary response, with a peak reached on day 5 rather than on day 15. Computational filtering was needed because FACS-sorted repertoires could contain abundant contaminating clonotypes from the bulk population.

This sample's treatment or condition label indicates: live attenuated yellow fever vaccine strain. At every blood-draw timepoint, two biological replicates of bulk PBMCs were collected. PBMCs were isolated from peripheral blood using a standard Ficoll-Paque protocol. TriZol was used to extract RNA from bulk PBMCs, CD4 and CD8 fractions, and dextramer-positive and dextramer-negative fractions. Germline trimming amounts to 10 bases on V and 5 bases on J, with 12 as the count of junction bases outside the gene matches. Taken from cysteine to phenylalanine, the CDR3 has 14 residues. This entry keeps only the CDR3 DNA: 42 bases, framed from base 1. Reading the germline V gene gives CDR1 MGHDK and CDR2 SYGVNS. This clonotype was observed a handful of times. It lacks a known antigen. It has no much larger one-base neighbor in the sample; base qualities were not kept. TCR cDNA was synthesized by 5'RACE template switching, which introduced a universal primer site and unique molecular identifiers. cDNA synthesis was primed from both the TCR alpha and TCR beta constant segments. Two PCR steps were used to amplify libraries, with sample barcodes and sequencing adapters being added in the second step. Sequencing of libraries was done on Illumina HiSeq 2500 (2x100 bp) or NovaSeq (2x150 bp). Per the source publication's procedure: Demultiplexing of reads and collapsing into UMI consensus sequences were performed with MIGEC, and V(D)J alignment was carried out with MiXCR. Vaccine-responding clonotypes were identified with edgeR using replicate PBMC samples, with FDR below 0.01 and a log2 fold change above 5 up to day 15 being required. CD4 or CD8 identity was assigned to each bulk clonotype according to whether the clonotype was present at higher abundance in the sequenced CD4 repertoire or the sequenced CD8 repertoire. The public reads were quality trimmed at Q25 with fastp and then assembled into clones with MiXCR by TCRdb, keeping productive beta chains. Here each entry gathers all rows of one CDR3 protein and keeps the most common genes and DNA. TCRdb's processing, not the authors', yielded these V and J calls. The sample table contains hundreds of thousands of distinct CDR3 sequences; only one count was recorded for roughly 13% of them. 11% to 15% of the sample rests with the top ten.

The rearrangement joined TRBV25-1 to TRBJ2-3; TRBD2 lines up with 7 middle nucleotides. The clonotype originates from a young man who received the YFV17D yellow fever vaccine. The source was PBMCs, collected on the day of the yellow fever booster vaccination. In nucleotides, the sequence is TGTGCCACCAGGTGGGAGGGATTGGGAGATACGCAGTATTTT. Translated, it reads CATRWEGLGDTQYF.